This T cell receptor beta chain emerged from a study of cytomegalovirus exposure and HLA in healthy donors. In the study overall: Previous work identified roughly 120 million unique TCR beta sequences from around 200 million T cells.

It was with 60 Vbeta and 13 Jbeta primers that the PCR ran. Produced via immunoSEQ multiplex PCR; TCRdb's table is partial and in-frame only. Here the sample spans a few hundred thousand clones, around nine tenths being singletons. Per the germline V gene, CDR1 is LNHDA and CDR2 is SQIVND (reference sequence). This CDR3 region has 15 residues. V shed 10 bases and J shed 0 bases, with 16 bases lying between them. The sequenced sample was PBMCs. The clonotype was recovered from a girl aged 2 to 9 in good health and CMV-seronegative. This chain connects TRBV19 to TRBJ1-3; tentative D call: TRBD1 (5 bases). The CDR3 region has the DNA TGTGCCACCCTAGGACAAGTCACCTCTGGAAACACCATATATTTT. Translating gives CATLGQVTSGNTIYF. The variable domain in full, completed from reference TRBV19 and TRBJ1-3, reads DGGITQSPKYLFRKEGQNVTLSCEQNLNHDAMYWYRQDPGQGLRLIYYSQIVNDFQKGDIAEGYSVSREKKESFPLTVTSAQKNPTAFYLCATLGQVTSGNTIYFGEGSWLTVV.